The 14 T cell receptor beta chains below were found in one sample sequenced in a study of cytomegalovirus exposure and HLA in healthy donors. The PCR had 60 Vbeta and 13 Jbeta primers. The method was immunoSEQ multiplex PCR; TCRdb's version includes in-frame clones alone and lacks a portion of them. The table records about 150,000 clones, over 80% of them present only once. Sequenced: PBMCs. The receptors were sampled from a male donor in good health and CMV-seronegative.

Comment on this clone: One end of the junction fails to match germline, which may point to a read error. V usage is TRBV7-9 and J usage is TRBJ2-6, with 7 bases fitting TRBD2. The CDR3 spans 18 residues. Germline values: CDR1 SEHNR, CDR2 FQNEAQ (reference sequence). The CDR3 reads CSSRPRLAQAIGANVLTF. The CDR3 DNA is TGTTCCAGCAGACCAAGACTAGCCCAAGCTATTGGGGCCAACGTCCTGACTTTC.

CDR3 residues: CASSISIGQEFFSYEQYF. The DNA for the CDR3 is TGTGCCAGTAGTATATCGATCGGACAGGAATTTTTCTCCTACGAGCAGTACTTC. The chain is built from TRBV19 and TRBJ2-7; 7 positions agree with TRBD1. The CDR3 runs 18 residues. Germline CDR1 and CDR2: LNHDA and SQIVND (reference sequence). The V gene end was trimmed by 2 bases and the J gene end by 0 bases; junction bases not matched to a gene: 13. The whole variable domain, filled in from reference TRBV19 and TRBJ2-7, reads DGGITQSPKYLFRKEGQNVTLSCEQNLNHDAMYWYRQDPGQGLRLIYYSQIVNDFQKGDIAEGYSVSREKKESFPLTVTSAQKNPTAFYLCASSISIGQEFFSYEQYFGPGTRLTVT.

V is TRBV5-1 and J is TRBJ2-7; 12 bases map to TRBD2. The ends lost 4 bases at V and 6 bases at J; junction bases unmatched: 11. The CDR3 extends over 16 amino acids. The germline CDR1 and CDR2 sequences are SGHRS and YFSETQ. The DNA of the CDR3 is TGCGCCAGCAGCCCTAGCGGGGGGGCCTTGAGTCCCGAGCAGTACTTC. This encodes CASSPSGGALSPEQYF.

The chain employs TRBV7-9 and TRBJ2-2, with 11 positions matching TRBD2. This CDR3 is 17 amino acids long. Germline loops: CDR1 SEHNR, CDR2 FQNEAQ (reference sequence). The trim removed 5 bases at V and 1 base at J, leaving 6 bases unmatched. CDR3: CASSPTGLAENTGELFF. In nucleotides, the CDR3 is TGTGCCAGCAGCCCCACGGGACTAGCGGAGAACACCGGGGAGCTGTTTTTT.

The chain joins TRBV27 to TRBJ1-2; 9 bases fit TRBD1. Germline trimming cut 2 bases from V and 2 bases from J; bases unmatched to any gene: 0. The CDR3 spans 14 residues. CDR1 is MNHEY and CDR2 is SMNVEV in the germline V gene (reference sequence). CDR3 in DNA: TGTGCCAGCAGTTTAGGGACAGGGAACTATGGCTACACCTTC. This sequence encodes CASSLGTGNYGYTF.

A single count supports this clone. V usage is TRBV6-5 and J usage is TRBJ2-7, with a possible D match to TRBD2 (5 bases). CDR3 length equals 13 residues. Germline loops: CDR1 MNHEY, CDR2 SVGAGI. Trimming removed 5 bases at V and 0 bases at J, with 8 bases between. The CDR3 sequence: CASSDGNSYEQYF. In DNA form, the CDR3 reads TGTGCCAGCAGTGACGGGAACTCCTACGAGCAGTACTTC.

The chain joins TRBV4-1 to TRBJ2-3; TRBD1 aligns across 10 bases. The CDR3 is 17 amino acids. Unmatched junction bases numbered 7, after V lost 0 bases and J lost 4 bases. Germline V gene data show CDR1 as MGHRA and CDR2 as YSYEKL. This chain's CDR3 is CASSQEGWDRGPDTQYF. The DNA of the CDR3 is TGCGCCAGCAGCCAAGAGGGATGGGACAGGGGACCAGATACGCAGTATTTT.

The sample holds one count of this clone. This sequence joins TRBV19 and TRBJ2-6; 13 bases fit TRBD2. Trimming took 6 bases from V and 2 from J; bases not matched to a gene: 4. Germline CDR1 and CDR2: LNHDA and SQIVND (reference sequence). The CDR3 length is 17 residues. CDR3 DNA: TGTGCCAGTAGGGCACTAGCGGGAGGGCCTGGGGCCAACGTCCTGACTTTC. It is translated as CASRALAGGPGANVLTF.

V and J are TRBV27 and TRBJ2-7; 14 bases agree with TRBD2. Germline lookup yields CDR1 MNHEY and CDR2 SMNVEV (reference sequence). The CDR3 loop spans 15 amino acids. Trimming took 6 bases from V and 2 from J; bases not matched to a gene: 3. CDR3 nucleotides: TGTGCCAGCAGGTCGGGACTAGCGGGAGCCTACGAGCAGTACTTC. Its protein is CASRSGLAGAYEQYF.

The V gene is TRBV7-3, the J gene TRBJ2-3; 7 bases are a match to TRBD2. This CDR3 is built from 16 residues. Trimming cost V 5 bases and J 0 bases; bases outside gene matches: 8. CDR1 and CDR2 from the germline V gene are SGHTA and FQGTGA. In DNA form, the CDR3 reads TGTGCCAGCAGCCCTTCACTAGCGAGTAGCACAGATACGCAGTATTTT. Translated, it gives CASSPSLASSTDTQYF. Full variable domain (rest looked up from reference TRBV7-3 and TRBJ2-3): GAGVSQTPSNKVTEKGKYVELRCDPISGHTALYWYRQSLGQGPEFLIYFQGTGAADDSGLPNDRFFAVRPEGSVSTLKIQRTERGDSAVYLCASSPSLASSTDTQYFGPGTRLTVL.

The rearrangement joins TRBV28 to TRBJ1-2; 9 nucleotides align to TRBD1. V shed 4 bases, J shed 8 bases, and the junction held 11 bases outside the gene matches. The germline CDR1 and CDR2 sequences are MDHEN and SYDVKM. CDR3 length equals 15 residues. CDR3 sequence: CASSYPTGGSGGYTF. The CDR3, as DNA: TGTGCCAGCAGTTACCCGACAGGGGGATCAGGCGGCTACACCTTC.

V is TRBV6-5 and J is TRBJ1-2; TRBD1 matches 9 bases. Per germline, CDR1 MNHEY and CDR2 SVGAGI. The CDR3 loop spans 14 amino acids. With V trimmed by 0 bases and J by 8 bases, 4 bases remained unmatched. The CDR3 region is CASSYSGQGQGYTF. CDR3 DNA: TGTGCCAGCAGTTACTCGGGACAGGGACAGGGCTACACCTTC.

The chain has TRBV19 and TRBJ2-1, with TRBD1 identical over 9 bases. The V segment lost 2 bases and the J segment 4 bases; nucleotides outside the gene matches: 3. Germline lookup yields CDR1 LNHDA and CDR2 SQIVND (reference sequence). The CDR3 has 15 amino acids. The CDR3: CASSITGGGYNEQFF. In DNA, the CDR3 is TGTGCCAGTAGTATAACAGGGGGCGGTTACAATGAGCAGTTCTTC. Using reference TRBV19 and TRBJ2-1 for the parts outside the CDR3, the full variable domain is DGGITQSPKYLFRKEGQNVTLSCEQNLNHDAMYWYRQDPGQGLRLIYYSQIVNDFQKGDIAEGYSVSREKKESFPLTVTSAQKNPTAFYLCASSITGGGYNEQFFGPGTRLTVL.

This clone was detected only a few times. V and J are TRBV7-6 and TRBJ1-5, with D possibly being TRBD1 (5 bases). Germline lookup yields CDR1 SGHVS and CDR2 FNYEAQ. Trimming took off 1 base at V and 3 bases at J, with 10 bases between the two ends. The CDR3 runs 15 residues. Here the CDR3 DNA reads TGTGCCAGCAGCTTAGACGCAGGGATCAATCAGCCCCAGCATTTT. Encoded protein: CASSLDAGINQPQHF.